This note documents a single T cell receptor beta chain sequence. The target antigen is unknown. This record belongs to a study of cytomegalovirus exposure and HLA in healthy donors. On the study more broadly: Samples from HLA-typed donors yielded some 85 million unique TCRs in an early data release. Study-wide results and caveats: A few chains linked to CMV were shown in vitro to be specific for CMV antigens. Excluded: some indistinguishable V segments such as TRBV6-2 and TRBV6-3.

Deletions cut 0 bases from V and 5 bases from J, with 13 bases between. The V gene's germline CDR1 is LGHNA and CDR2 YSLEER. The CDR3 is 15 amino acids. Both 60 Vbeta primers and 13 Jbeta primers went into the PCR. Libraries were prepared by immunoSEQ multiplex PCR; TCRdb keeps only in-frame clonotypes and omits some of them. The sample carries some 95,000 clones, roughly 80% recorded once. The source is a man in his forties or fifties in good health and CMV-seropositive. The sequencing sample was made of PBMCs. The rearrangement uses TRBV4-3 and TRBJ2-5; D perhaps matches TRBD1 (5 bases). CDR3 amino acids: CASSQETGGWETQYF. The CDR3 coding sequence is TGCGCCAGCAGCCAAGAAACAGGCGGTTGGGAGACCCAGTACTTC.